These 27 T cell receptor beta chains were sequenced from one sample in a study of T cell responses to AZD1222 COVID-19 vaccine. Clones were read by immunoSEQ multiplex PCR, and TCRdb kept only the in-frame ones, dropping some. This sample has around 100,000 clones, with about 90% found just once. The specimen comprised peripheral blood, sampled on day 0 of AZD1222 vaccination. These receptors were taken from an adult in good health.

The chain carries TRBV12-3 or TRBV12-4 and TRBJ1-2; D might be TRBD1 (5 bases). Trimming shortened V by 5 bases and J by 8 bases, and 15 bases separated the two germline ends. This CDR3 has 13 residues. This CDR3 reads CASSLRQPGGYTF. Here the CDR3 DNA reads TGTGCCAGCAGTCTCCGACAGCCGGGAGGCTACACCTTC.

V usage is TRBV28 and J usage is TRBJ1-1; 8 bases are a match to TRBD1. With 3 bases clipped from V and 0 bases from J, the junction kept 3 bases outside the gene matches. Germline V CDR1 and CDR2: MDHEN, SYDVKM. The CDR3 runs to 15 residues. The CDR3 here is CASSFRDRMNTEAFF. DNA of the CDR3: TGTGCCAGCAGTTTTCGGGACAGGATGAACACTGAAGCTTTCTTT.

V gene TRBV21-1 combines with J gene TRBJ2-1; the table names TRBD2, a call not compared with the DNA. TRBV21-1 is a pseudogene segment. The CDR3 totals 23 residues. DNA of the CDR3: TGTGCCAGCAGCAAAGCATTTGACAGGGGAACTGGTTCGGGACTAGCGGGAGGTAATGAGCAGTTCTTC. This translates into CASSKAFDRGTGSGLAGGNEQFF.

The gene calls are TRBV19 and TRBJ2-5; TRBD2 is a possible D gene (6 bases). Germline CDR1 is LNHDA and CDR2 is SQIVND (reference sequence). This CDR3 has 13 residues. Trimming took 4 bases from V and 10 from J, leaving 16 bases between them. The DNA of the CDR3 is TGTGCCAGTAGTAGCCCCAGGGAGGAAATCCAGTACTTC. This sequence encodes CASSSPREEIQYF.

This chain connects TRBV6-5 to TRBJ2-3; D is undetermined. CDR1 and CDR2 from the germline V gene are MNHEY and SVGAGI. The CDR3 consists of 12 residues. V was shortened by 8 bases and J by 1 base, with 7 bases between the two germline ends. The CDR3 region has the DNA TGTGCCAGCCATGTAGGCACAGATACGCAGTATTTT. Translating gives CASHVGTDTQYF.

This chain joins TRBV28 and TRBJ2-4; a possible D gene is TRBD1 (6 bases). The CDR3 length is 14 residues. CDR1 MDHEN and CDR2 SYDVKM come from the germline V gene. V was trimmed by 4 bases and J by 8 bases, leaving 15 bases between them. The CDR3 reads CASSYPGQADIQYF. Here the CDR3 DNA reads TGTGCCAGCAGTTACCCGGGACAAGCGGACATTCAGTACTTC.

The CDR3 region is CAIQAGTGGMSPQHF. CDR3 DNA sequence: TGTGCCATCCAGGCTGGGACAGGGGGAATGTCGCCCCAGCATTTT. This chain uses TRBV28 with TRBJ1-5; TRBD1 aligns across 11 bases. Germline V gene data show CDR1 as MDHEN and CDR2 as SYDVKM. V gave up 10 bases and J gave up 9 bases; unmatched junction bases: 14. The CDR3 has 15 amino acids.

For the CDR3, the DNA is TGTGCCAGCATGCGGGGCGAATATAGCAATCAGCCCCAGCATTTT. Its translation: CASMRGEYSNQPQHF. V gene TRBV2 combines with J gene TRBJ1-5; possible D gene TRBD1, 5 bases. Germline assignment: CDR1 SNHLY and CDR2 FYNNEI. V was clipped by 7 bases and J by 0 bases, with 13 bases between them. This CDR3 has 15 amino acids.

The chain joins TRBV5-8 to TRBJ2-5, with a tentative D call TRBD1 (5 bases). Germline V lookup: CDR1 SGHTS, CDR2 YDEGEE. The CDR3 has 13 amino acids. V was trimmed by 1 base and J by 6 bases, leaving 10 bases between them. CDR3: CASSLLRVQTQYF. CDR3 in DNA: TGTGCCAGCAGCTTGCTCAGGGTCCAGACCCAGTACTTC.

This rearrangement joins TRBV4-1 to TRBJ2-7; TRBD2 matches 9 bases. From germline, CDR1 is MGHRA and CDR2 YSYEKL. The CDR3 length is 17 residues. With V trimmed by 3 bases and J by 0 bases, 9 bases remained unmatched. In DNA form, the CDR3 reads TGCGCCAGCAGCCAGATATGGGGTAGCGGGAGCTCCTACGAGCAGTACTTC. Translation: CASSQIWGSGSSYEQYF.

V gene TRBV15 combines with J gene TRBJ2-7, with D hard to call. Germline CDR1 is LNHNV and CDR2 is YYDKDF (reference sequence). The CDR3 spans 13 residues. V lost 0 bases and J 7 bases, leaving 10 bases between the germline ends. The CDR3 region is CATSRDRVGEQYF. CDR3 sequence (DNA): TGTGCCACCAGCAGAGATCGTGTGGGAGAGCAGTACTTC.

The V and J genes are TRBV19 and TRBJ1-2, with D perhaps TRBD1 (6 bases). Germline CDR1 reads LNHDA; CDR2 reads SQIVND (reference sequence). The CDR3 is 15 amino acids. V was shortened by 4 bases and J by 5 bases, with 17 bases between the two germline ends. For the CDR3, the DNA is TGTGCCAGTAGTACCCCGGGGGCGGCCCGTTATGGCTACACCTTC. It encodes CASSTPGAARYGYTF.

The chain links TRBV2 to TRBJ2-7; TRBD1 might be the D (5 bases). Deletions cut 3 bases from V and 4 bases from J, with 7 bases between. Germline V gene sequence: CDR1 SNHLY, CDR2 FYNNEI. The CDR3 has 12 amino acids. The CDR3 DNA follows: TGTGCCAGCAGTGACAGGGTGTACGAGCAGTACTTC. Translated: CASSDRVYEQYF.

CDR3 in DNA: TGTGCCAGCTCACAAAATGGTCAGATGCTGGGGGAGACCCAGTACTTC. It specifies CASSQNGQMLGETQYF. The chain uses TRBV18 and TRBJ2-5; D gene unclear. Germline assignment: CDR1 KGHSH and CDR2 LQKENI. Deletions cut 4 bases from V and 5 bases from J, with 20 bases between. The CDR3 runs to 16 residues.

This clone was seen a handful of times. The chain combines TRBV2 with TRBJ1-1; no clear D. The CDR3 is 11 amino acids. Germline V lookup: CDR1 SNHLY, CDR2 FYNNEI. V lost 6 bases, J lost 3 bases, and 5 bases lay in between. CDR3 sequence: CASRTYTEAFF. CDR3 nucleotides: TGTGCCAGCAGGACATACACTGAAGCTTTCTTT.

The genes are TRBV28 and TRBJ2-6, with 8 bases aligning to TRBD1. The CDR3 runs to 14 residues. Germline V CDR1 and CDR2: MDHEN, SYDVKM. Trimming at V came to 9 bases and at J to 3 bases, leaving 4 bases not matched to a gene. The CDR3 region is CASRTGNGANVLTF. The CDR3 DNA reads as TGTGCCAGTCGGACAGGGAATGGGGCCAACGTCCTGACTTTC. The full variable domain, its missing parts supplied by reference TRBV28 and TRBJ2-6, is DVKVTQSSRYLVKRTGEKVFLECVQDMDHENMFWYRQDPGLGLRLIYFSYDVKMKEKGDIPEGYSVSREKKERFSLILESASTNQTSMYLCASRTGNGANVLTFGAGSRLTVL.

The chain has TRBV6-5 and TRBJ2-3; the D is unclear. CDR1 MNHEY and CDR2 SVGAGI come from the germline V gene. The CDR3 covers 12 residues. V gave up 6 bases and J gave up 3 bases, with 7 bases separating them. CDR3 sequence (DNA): TGTGCCAGCAGAGATAGAACAGATACGCAGTATTTT. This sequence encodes CASRDRTDTQYF.

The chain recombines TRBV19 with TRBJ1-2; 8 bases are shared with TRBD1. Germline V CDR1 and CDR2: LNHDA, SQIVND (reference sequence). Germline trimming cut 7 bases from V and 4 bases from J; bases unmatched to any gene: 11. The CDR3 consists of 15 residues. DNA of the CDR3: TGTGCCAGTAAGATCGGGACAGGAGTGGGCTATGGCTACACCTTC. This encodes CASKIGTGVGYGYTF.

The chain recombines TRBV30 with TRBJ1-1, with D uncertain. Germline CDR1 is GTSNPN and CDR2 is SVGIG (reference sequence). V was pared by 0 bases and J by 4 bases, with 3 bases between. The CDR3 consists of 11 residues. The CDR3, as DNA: TGTGCCTGGAGTGTATTCACTGAAGCTTTCTTT. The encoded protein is CAWSVFTEAFF.

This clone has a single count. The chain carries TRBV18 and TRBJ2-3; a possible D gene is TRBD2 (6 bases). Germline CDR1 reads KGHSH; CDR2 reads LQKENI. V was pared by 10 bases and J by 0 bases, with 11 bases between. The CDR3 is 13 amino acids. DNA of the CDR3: TGTGCCACCCTGGGGACTAGCACAGATACGCAGTATTTT. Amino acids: CATLGTSTDTQYF.

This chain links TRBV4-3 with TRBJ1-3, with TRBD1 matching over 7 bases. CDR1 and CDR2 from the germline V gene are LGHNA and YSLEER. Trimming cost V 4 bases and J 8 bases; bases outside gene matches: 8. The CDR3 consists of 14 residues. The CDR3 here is CASSRTGVEDTIYF. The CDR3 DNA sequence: TGCGCCAGCAGCCGTACAGGGGTTGAGGACACCATATATTTT.

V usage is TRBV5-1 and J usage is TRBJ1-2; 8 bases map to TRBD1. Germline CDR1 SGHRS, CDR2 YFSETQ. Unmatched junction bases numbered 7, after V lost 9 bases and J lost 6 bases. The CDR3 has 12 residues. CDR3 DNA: TGCGCCACCCAGAGGACAGGGAATGGCTACACCTTC. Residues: CATQRTGNGYTF.

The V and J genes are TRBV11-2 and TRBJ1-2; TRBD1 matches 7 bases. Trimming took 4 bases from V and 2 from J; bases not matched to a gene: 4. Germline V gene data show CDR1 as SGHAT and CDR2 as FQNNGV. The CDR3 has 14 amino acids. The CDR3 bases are TGTGCCAGCAGCTCACAGACAGGGAACTATGGCTACACCTTC. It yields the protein CASSSQTGNYGYTF.

The chain's CDR3 is CASWGGIQYF. The CDR3 coding sequence is TGTGCCAGCTGGGGAGGCATTCAGTACTTC. The chain links TRBV19 to TRBJ2-4; tentatively, D is TRBD2 (6 bases). In germline, CDR1 is LNHDA, CDR2 SQIVND (reference sequence). CDR3 length equals 10 residues. Trimming took 9 bases from V and 9 from J, leaving 9 bases between them. Together with reference TRBV19 and TRBJ2-4, the CDR3 gives the full variable domain: DGGITQSPKYLFRKEGQNVTLSCEQNLNHDAMYWYRQDPGQGLRLIYYSQIVNDFQKGDIAEGYSVSREKKESFPLTVTSAQKNPTAFYLCASWGGIQYFGAGTRLSVL.

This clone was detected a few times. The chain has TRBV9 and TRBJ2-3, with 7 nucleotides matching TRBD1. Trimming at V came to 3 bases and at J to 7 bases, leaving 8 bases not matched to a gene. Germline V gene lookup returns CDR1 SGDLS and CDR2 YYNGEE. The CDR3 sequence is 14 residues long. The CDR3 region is CASSDPRGTYTQYF. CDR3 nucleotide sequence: TGTGCCAGCAGCGACCCCAGGGGGACCTATACGCAGTATTTT.

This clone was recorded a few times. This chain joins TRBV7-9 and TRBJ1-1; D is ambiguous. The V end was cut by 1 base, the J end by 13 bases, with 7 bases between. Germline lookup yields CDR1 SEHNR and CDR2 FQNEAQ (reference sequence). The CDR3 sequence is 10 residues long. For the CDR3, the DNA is TGTGCCAGCAGCTTAGAGACTGGTTTCTTT. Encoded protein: CASSLETGFF.

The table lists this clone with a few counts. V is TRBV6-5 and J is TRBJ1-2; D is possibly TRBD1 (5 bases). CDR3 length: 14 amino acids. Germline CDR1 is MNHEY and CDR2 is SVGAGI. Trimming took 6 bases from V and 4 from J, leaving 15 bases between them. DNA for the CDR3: TGTGCCAGCAGCTTGGACCCACAGGCCTATGGCTACACCTTC. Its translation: CASSLDPQAYGYTF.